This entry features one T cell receptor (beta chain) sequence. Random-hexamer reverse transcription was applied to about 0.5 to 1 ug RNA. TCRdb passed the immunoSEQ multiplex PCR reads through MiXCR, listing each CDR3 protein once. The table lists 200,000 to 300,000 distinct CDR3 sequences, less than 96% of them singletons. Trimming shortened V by 5 bases and J by 9 bases, and 14 bases separated the two germline ends. The CDR3 has 12 amino acids. The germline CDR1 and CDR2 sequences are GTSNPN and SVGIG (reference sequence). CD8+ and CD4+ T cells from blood underwent TCR beta sequencing. The data stem from a study of CD8 T cells in Susac syndrome. Study summary: Patients with Susac syndrome were therapy-naive, on corticosteroids, or on intravenous immunoglobulin alone at blood draw.

The chain has TRBV30 and TRBJ2-1; D unresolved. The TCR comes from a human donor with Susac syndrome. Sequencing was carried out using CD4+ T cells from PBMCs. The CDR3 DNA follows: TGTGCCTGGGCCCCCCGCGCGGTTGAGCAGTTCTTC. Translated, it gives CAWAPRAVEQFF.